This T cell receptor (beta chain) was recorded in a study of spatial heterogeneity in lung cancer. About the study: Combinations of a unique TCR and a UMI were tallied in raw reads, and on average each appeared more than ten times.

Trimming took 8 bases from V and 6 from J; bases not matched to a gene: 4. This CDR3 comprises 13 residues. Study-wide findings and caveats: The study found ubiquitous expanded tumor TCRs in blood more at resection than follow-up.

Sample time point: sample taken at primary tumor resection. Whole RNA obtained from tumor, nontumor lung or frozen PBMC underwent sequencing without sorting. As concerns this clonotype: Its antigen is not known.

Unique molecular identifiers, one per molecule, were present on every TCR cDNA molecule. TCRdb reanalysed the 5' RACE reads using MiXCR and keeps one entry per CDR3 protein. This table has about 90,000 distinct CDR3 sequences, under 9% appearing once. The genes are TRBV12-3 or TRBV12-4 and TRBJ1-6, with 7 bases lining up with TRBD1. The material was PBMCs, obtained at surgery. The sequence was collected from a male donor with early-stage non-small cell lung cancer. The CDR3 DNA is TGTGCCAGCTGCTACAGGGGTAATTCACCCCTCCACTTT. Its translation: CASCYRGNSPLHF.